This TCR beta chain was profiled in a study of T cells in severe cutaneous drug reactions. The germline gives CDR1 LNHDA, CDR2 SQIVND (reference sequence). The CDR3 has 13 residues. The patients sequenced had a carbamazepine-induced Stevens-Johnson syndrome or toxic epidermal necrolysis reaction. Libraries were made by iRepertoire multiplex PCR with TCR subtype-specific primers for bulk and single-cell sequencing. Following a re-call of the multiplex PCR reads, TCRdb has one entry per CDR3 protein and lacks DNA. This listing includes approximately 20,000 distinct CDR3 sequences. The receptor was derived from a human donor with toxic epidermal necrolysis, a severe cutaneous drug reaction. The gene calls are TRBV19 and TRBJ2-7. What was sequenced was PBMCs. The CDR3 is CASSTGNPYEQYF. Full variable domain (missing parts from reference TRBV19 and TRBJ2-7): DGGITQSPKYLFRKEGQNVTLSCEQNLNHDAMYWYRQDPGQGLRLIYYSQIVNDFQKGDIAEGYSVSREKKESFPLTVTSAQKNPTAFYLCASSTGNPYEQYFGPGTRLTVT.